This TCR beta chain derives from a study of cytomegalovirus exposure and HLA in healthy donors. Study-wide points: TCR sequences were mostly rare, though some public TCRs occurred in many donors.

As to this clone: The antigen is not known.

PCR employed 60 Vbeta and 13 Jbeta primers. Assay used: immunoSEQ multiplex PCR; TCRdb lists only in-frame clones, some missing. This table has about 200,000 clones, about 72% appearing once. The receptor was derived from a male donor in good health and CMV-seronegative. Sequencing was done on a sample of PBMCs.

CDR3 protein: CARPEEPGGRREQYF. CDR3 DNA: TGTGCCAGGCCCGAGGAGCCAGGGGGAAGGCGAGAGCAGTACTTC. The genes are TRBV27 and TRBJ2-7; TRBD1 matches at 7 bases. J lost 7 bases, V lost 9 bases, and 18 bases had no gene match. Germline V lookup: CDR1 MNHEY, CDR2 SMNVEV (reference sequence). The CDR3 is 15 residues long.